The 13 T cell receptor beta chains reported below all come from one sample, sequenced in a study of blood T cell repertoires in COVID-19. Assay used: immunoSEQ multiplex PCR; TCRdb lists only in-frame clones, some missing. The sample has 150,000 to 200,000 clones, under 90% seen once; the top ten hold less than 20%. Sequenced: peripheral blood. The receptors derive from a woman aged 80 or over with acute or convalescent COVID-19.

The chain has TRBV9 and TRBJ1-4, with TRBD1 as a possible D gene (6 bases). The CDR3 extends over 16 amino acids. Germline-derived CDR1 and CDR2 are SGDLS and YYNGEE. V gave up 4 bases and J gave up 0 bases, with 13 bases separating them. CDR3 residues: CASSISGQSTNEKLFF. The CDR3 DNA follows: TGTGCCAGCAGCATAAGCGGACAGTCAACTAATGAAAAACTGTTTTTT. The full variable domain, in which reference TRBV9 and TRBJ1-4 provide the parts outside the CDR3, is DSGVTQTPKHLITATGQRVTLRCSPRSGDLSVYWYQQSLDQGLQFLIQYYNGEERAKGNILERFSAQQFPDLHSELNLSSLELGDSALYFCASSISGQSTNEKLFFGSGTQLSVL.

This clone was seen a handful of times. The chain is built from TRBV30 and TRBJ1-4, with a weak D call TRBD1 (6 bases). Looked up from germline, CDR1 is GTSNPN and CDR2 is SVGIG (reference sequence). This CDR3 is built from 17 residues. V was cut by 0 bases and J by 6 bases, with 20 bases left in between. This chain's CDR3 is CAWSVKPPQGRDEKLFF. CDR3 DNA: TGTGCCTGGAGTGTTAAGCCACCACAGGGCCGAGATGAAAAACTGTTTTTT.

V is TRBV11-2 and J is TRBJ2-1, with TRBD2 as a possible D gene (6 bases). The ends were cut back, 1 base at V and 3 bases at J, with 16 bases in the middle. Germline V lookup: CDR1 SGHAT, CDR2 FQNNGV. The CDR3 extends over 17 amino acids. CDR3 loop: CASSLVRVPRGYNEQFF. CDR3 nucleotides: TGTGCCAGCAGCTTAGTACGCGTTCCGCGGGGCTACAATGAGCAGTTCTTC.

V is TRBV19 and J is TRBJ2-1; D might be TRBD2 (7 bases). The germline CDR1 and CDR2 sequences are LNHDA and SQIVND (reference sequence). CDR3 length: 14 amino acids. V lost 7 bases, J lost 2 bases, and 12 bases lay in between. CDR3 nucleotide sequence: TGTGCCAGTAAAGTGGGGGGGCCCTACAATGAGCAGTTCTTC. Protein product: CASKVGGPYNEQFF.

For the CDR3, the DNA is TGCGCCAGCAGTGAGTCGGCGGGCTGCTCCTACGAGCAGTACTTC. It is translated as CASSESAGCSYEQYF. The rearrangement links TRBV10-1 to TRBJ2-7; tentatively, D is TRBD2 (5 bases). Germline V lookup: CDR1 WNHNN, CDR2 SYGVQD (reference sequence). The CDR3 runs to 15 residues. V was trimmed by 0 bases and J by 0 bases, leaving 9 bases between them.

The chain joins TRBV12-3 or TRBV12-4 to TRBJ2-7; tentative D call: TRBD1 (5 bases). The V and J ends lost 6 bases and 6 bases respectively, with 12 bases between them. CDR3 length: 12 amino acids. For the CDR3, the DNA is TGTGCCAGCAGCTCAGGGTACGGCGAGCAGTACTTC. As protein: CASSSGYGEQYF.

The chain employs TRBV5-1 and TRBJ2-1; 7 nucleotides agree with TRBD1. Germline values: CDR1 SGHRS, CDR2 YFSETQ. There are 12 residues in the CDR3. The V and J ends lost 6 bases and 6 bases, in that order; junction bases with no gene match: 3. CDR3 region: CASNRGVNEQFF. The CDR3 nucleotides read TGCGCCAGCAACAGGGGCGTCAATGAGCAGTTCTTC.

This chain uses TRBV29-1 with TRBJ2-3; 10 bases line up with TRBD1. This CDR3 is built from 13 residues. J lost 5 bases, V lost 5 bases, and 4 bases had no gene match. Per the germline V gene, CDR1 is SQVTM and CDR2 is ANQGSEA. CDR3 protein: CSVRTGGRDTQYF. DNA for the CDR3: TGCAGCGTTCGGACAGGGGGAAGAGATACGCAGTATTTT.

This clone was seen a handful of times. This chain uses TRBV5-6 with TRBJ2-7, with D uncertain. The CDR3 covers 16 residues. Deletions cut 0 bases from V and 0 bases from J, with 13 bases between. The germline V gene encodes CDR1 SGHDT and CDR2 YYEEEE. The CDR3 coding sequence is TGTGCCAGCAGCTTGGCCGCAGGTTTGATCTCCTACGAGCAGTACTTC. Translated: CASSLAAGLISYEQYF.

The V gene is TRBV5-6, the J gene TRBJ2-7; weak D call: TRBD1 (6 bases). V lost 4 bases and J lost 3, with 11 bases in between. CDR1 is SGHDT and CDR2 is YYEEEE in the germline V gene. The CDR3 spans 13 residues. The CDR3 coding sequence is TGTGCCAGCAGCCAGTTAGGGGGCTACGAGCAGTACTTC. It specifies CASSQLGGYEQYF.

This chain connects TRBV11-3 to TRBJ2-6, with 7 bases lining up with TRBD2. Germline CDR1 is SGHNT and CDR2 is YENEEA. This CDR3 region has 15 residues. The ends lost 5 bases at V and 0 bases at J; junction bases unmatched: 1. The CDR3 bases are TGTGCCAGCAGCCCGGGGGGCTCTGGGGCCAACGTCCTGACTTTC. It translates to CASSPGGSGANVLTF.

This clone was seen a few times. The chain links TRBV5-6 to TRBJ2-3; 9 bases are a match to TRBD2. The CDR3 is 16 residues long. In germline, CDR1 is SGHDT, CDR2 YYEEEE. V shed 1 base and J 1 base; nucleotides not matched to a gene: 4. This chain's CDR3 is CASSLFASGGTDTQYF. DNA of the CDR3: TGTGCCAGCAGCTTGTTCGCTAGCGGGGGCACAGATACGCAGTATTTT.

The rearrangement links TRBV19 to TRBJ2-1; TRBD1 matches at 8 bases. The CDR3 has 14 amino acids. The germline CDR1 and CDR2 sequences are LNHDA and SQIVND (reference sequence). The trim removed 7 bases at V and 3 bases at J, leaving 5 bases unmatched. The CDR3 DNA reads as TGTGCCAGTAAGTTTGGACAGGGCTACAATGAGCAGTTCTTC. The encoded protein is CASKFGQGYNEQFF.